The 14 T cell receptor beta chains in this list originate from one sample, sequenced in a study of read filtering for tumor transcriptome and immune sequencing. From 350 to 500 ng of RNA, a library with molecular barcoded alpha/delta and beta/gamma adaptors was made. Via MiXCR, TCRdb re-called the reads, giving one row per CDR3 protein. The table shows 20,000 to 25,000 distinct CDR3 sequences, with approximately 13% occurring only once. Input material: a population of CD138-negative cells sorted from bone marrow. The receptors derive from a donor over 35 with multiple myeloma.

Turning to this clonotype: This clone may be a read error of a much larger clone one base away. The chain is built from TRBV30 and TRBJ2-1; TRBD1 matches at 8 bases. The CDR3 is 15 residues long. Germline assignment: CDR1 GTSNPN and CDR2 SVGIG (reference sequence). The CDR3 DNA reads as TGTGCCTGGAGTCCTGGGACAGGCTCCTACAATGGGCAGTTCTTC. Its protein product is CAWSPGTGSYNGQFF.

Ten or more counts support this clonotype. This chain uses TRBV29-1 with TRBJ2-3; D ambiguous. CDR1 and CDR2 from the germline V gene are SQVTM and ANQGSEA. Between the trimmed V and J ends, which lost 8 bases and 2 bases, there was a span of 5 bases. The CDR3 is made up of 10 amino acids. This chain's CDR3 is CSLSTDTQYF. The CDR3 DNA is TGCAGCCTCTCCACAGATACGCAGTATTTT.

This clonotype came up a few times. CDR3 amino acids: CASSPRTGPPIQYF. The CDR3 region has the DNA TGCGCCAGCAGTCCCCGGACAGGGCCCCCCATTCAGTACTTC. The chain joins TRBV23-1 to TRBJ2-4, with 8 bases that match TRBD1. TRBV23-1 is noted as an ORF with a role that remains uncertain. The CDR3 covers 14 residues. After removal of 4 bases from V and 9 bases from J, the junction contained 8 bases not matched to a gene.

The gene calls are TRBV28 and TRBJ2-7; a weak D match, TRBD2 (5 bases). CDR1 is MDHEN, CDR2 SYDVKM, per germline. The V end lost 7 bases, the J end lost 5 bases, and 18 bases lay between the germline ends. The CDR3 loop spans 14 amino acids. This CDR3 is CASTQSGFRHEQYF. In nucleotides, the CDR3 is TGTGCCAGCACCCAATCGGGGTTCCGCCACGAGCAGTACTTC.

This clonotype was counted between two and nine times. V and J are TRBV7-8 and TRBJ2-5; D is uncertain. The CDR3 loop spans 14 amino acids. Germline CDR1 is SGHVS and CDR2 is FQNEAQ. Trimming cost V 0 bases and J 3 bases, with 8 bases left between them. The CDR3 DNA reads TGTGCCAGCAGCTTAGCAGGGCTAGAAGAGACCCAGTACTTC. Translation: CASSLAGLEETQYF.

Many counts were recorded for this clonotype. The rearrangement links TRBV6-5 to TRBJ2-3, with D uncertain. V lost 6 bases to trimming and J lost 7 bases, with 11 bases between them. Germline values: CDR1 MNHEY, CDR2 SVGAGI. This CDR3 spans 12 amino acids. For the CDR3, the DNA is TGTGCCAGCAGCAACGAAGGAAATACGCAGTATTTT. It encodes CASSNEGNTQYF.

The CDR3 protein is CASSPPYSYEQYF. DNA of the CDR3: TGTGCCAGCAGCCCCCCATACTCCTACGAGCAGTACTTC. The V call is TRBV28, the J call TRBJ2-7, with D unclear. Trimming stripped 6 bases from V and 0 bases from J, with 9 bases between. Germline CDR1 reads MDHEN; CDR2 reads SYDVKM. CDR3 length: 13 residues. Looking up the rest from reference TRBV28 and TRBJ2-7 gives the full variable domain: DVKVTQSSRYLVKRTGEKVFLECVQDMDHENMFWYRQDPGLGLRLIYFSYDVKMKEKGDIPEGYSVSREKKERFSLILESASTNQTSMYLCASSPPYSYEQYFGPGTRLTVT.

This clonotype was counted ten times or more. The chain recombines TRBV2 with TRBJ2-1, with 11 bases that match TRBD2. The CDR3 has 18 amino acids. The ends lost 10 bases at V and 0 bases at J; junction bases unmatched: 14. Germline CDR1 reads SNHLY; CDR2 reads FYNNEI. As DNA, the CDR3 is TGTGCCACCAAGGGTACTAGCGGGAGTTCGAGCTCCTACAATGAGCAGTTCTTC. This sequence encodes CATKGTSGSSSSYNEQFF.

Many counts were recorded for this clonotype. The chain couples TRBV28 to TRBJ2-1, with 8 bases matching TRBD2. The CDR3 runs 15 residues. CDR1 is MDHEN and CDR2 is SYDVKM in the germline V gene. Losses at the gene ends were 6 bases for V and 6 bases for J; bases not matched to a gene: 10. In DNA, the CDR3 is TGTGCCAGCAGCCTGGGGAGCGGGAGATCCAATGAGCAGTTCTTC. Encoded protein: CASSLGSGRSNEQFF.

The CDR3 is CASVPGGGGYNEQFF. The CDR3 DNA reads TGTGCCAGCGTCCCTGGGGGAGGAGGGTACAATGAGCAGTTCTTC. The V and J genes are TRBV6-2 or TRBV6-3 and TRBJ2-1, with D possibly matching TRBD2 (6 bases). This CDR3 region has 15 residues. The V end lost 8 bases, the J end lost 4 bases, and 18 bases lay between the germline ends. Germline V lookup: CDR1 MNHEY, CDR2 SVGEGT.

The chain has TRBV10-3 and TRBJ2-5; TRBD2 agrees at 9 bases. V shed 3 bases and J 3 bases; nucleotides not matched to a gene: 11. Looked up from germline, CDR1 is ENHRY and CDR2 is SYGVKD. The CDR3 is 17 residues long. The CDR3 sequence is CAISDPSVAGVKETQYF. The CDR3 DNA reads TGTGCCATCAGTGACCCCTCGGTAGCGGGAGTTAAAGAGACCCAGTACTTC.

This clonotype was counted ten times or more. The rearrangement links TRBV20-1 to TRBJ2-2; tentatively, D is TRBD1 or TRBD2 (5 bases each). V was trimmed by 1 base and J by 3 bases, leaving 18 bases between them. Germline V gives CDR1 DFQATT, CDR2 SNEGSKA (reference sequence). This CDR3 region has 17 residues. CDR3 protein: CSARGPRDQVYTGELFF. CDR3 nucleotides: TGCAGTGCTAGAGGTCCGAGGGACCAAGTATACACCGGGGAGCTGTTTTTT.

Many counts were recorded for this clonotype. This sequence joins TRBV27 and TRBJ2-6; 9 bases align to TRBD1. From germline, CDR1 is MNHEY and CDR2 SMNVEV (reference sequence). The CDR3 runs to 16 residues. V lost 6 bases, J lost 2 bases, and 5 bases stayed unmatched. The CDR3 nucleotides read TGTGCCAGCAGCCCAGACAGGGGGGCTGGGGCCAACGTCCTGACTTTC. As protein: CASSPDRGAGANVLTF.

This clonotype was seen many times. The chain links TRBV7-2 to TRBJ2-7; D not resolved. V was cut by 0 bases and J by 0 bases, with 6 bases left in between. The CDR3 is 14 amino acids. CDR1 SGHTA and CDR2 FQGNSA come from the germline V gene. CDR3 sequence (DNA): TGTGCCAGCAGCTTAGCGCCTAGCTCCTACGAGCAGTACTTC. This translates into CASSLAPSSYEQYF.